Reported below is one T cell receptor (beta chain). Its antigen is undetermined. These data originate in a study of human T cells and chemical hapten exposure. Turning to the study itself: Sensitization involved placing 2% DPC onto a 2 cm by 2 cm region of upper inner arm skin.

Germline lookup yields CDR1 LGHNA and CDR2 YNFKEQ. The trim removed 3 bases at V and 7 bases at J, leaving 8 bases unmatched. This CDR3 region has 15 residues. Each CDR3 protein gets one entry after TCRdb re-called the RACE reads with MiXCR. Here the sample spans approximately 350,000 distinct CDR3 sequences, about 6% being singletons. As for time point: patch test 2, 6 weeks after DPC sensitization. Treatment described: therapeutic diphenylcyclopropenone sensitization with weekly scalp DPC. Study results and limitations: Against controls, expanded TCRs gave rise to significantly more large CDR3 similarity clusters.

The sample consisted of whole blood, taken in connection with sensitization to the hapten diphenylcyclopropenone (DPC). The chain combines TRBV4-2 with TRBJ2-7; the match to TRBD2 covers 11 bases. The sequence was obtained from a woman between 18 and 29 years old with alopecia areata. Some clones in this sample may be carry-over from other donors' samples. DNA of the CDR3: TGTGCCAGCAGCCAGACTCTAGCGGGGGGACAGGAGCAGTACTTC. Protein sequence: CASSQTLAGGQEQYF.